The clone carrying this T cell receptor (beta chain) was detected once. This entry is derived from a study of blood T cell repertoires in COVID-19. Study-wide context: Spain, Italy and the United States supplied samples that represented acute and convalescent COVID-19. Nucleic acid was either cDNA or gDNA, and it came from T cells, B-cell-depleted T cells, or PBMCs.

In the authors' workflow: Reference gene primer amplification yielded estimated nucleated cell counts. Method: immunoSEQ multiplex PCR; TCRdb's copy keeps in-frame clones and lacks some. V, J and clone size are those of that table, while D and trimming were read from the DNA. This table has some 150,000 clones, 65% to 90% appearing once. The CDR3 is 16 amino acids. V lost 3 bases, J lost 0 bases, and 1 base stayed unmatched. CDR1 and CDR2 from the germline V gene are KGHDR and SFDVKD. Specimen: peripheral blood. The chain combines TRBV24-1 with TRBJ2-2, with TRBD2 identical over 9 bases. The clonotype was recovered from a woman aged 45-59 years in a cohort sampled during active or convalescent COVID-19. The DNA of the CDR3 is TGTGCCACCAGTGATCCTAGCGGGGCGAACACCGGGGAGCTGTTTTTT. Translating it yields CATSDPSGANTGELFF.